This T cell receptor (beta chain) was obtained from a study of blood T cells in healthy people across ages. Broader study findings: The donors' CMV status was not determined, possibly confounding changes in expanded clonotypes.

Concerning this clonotype itself: Its antigen is currently unknown.

For the second PCR, which ran for about 6 to 11 cycles, a sample-barcoded 5' primer and a J-beta primer mix were used. At least 2.5 million CDR3-containing paired-end reads were obtained per sample. One entry per CDR3 protein, called by TCRdb with MiXCR from the 5' RACE reads. The table lists 1.5 million to 2 million distinct CDR3 sequences, roughly 27% of them singletons, with over 7% in the top ten. Per germline, CDR1 MNHEY and CDR2 SMNVEV (reference sequence). Trimming left V 0 bases short and J 5 bases short, with 19 bases between. There are 17 residues in the CDR3. This sequence originates from a woman in her twenties or thirties in good health. The chain recombines TRBV27 with TRBJ1-2; D gene unclear. Sequenced sample: blood. The CDR3 region is CASSLSERAILVYGYTF. The CDR3 DNA reads TGTGCCAGCAGTTTATCGGAGAGGGCCATTCTCGTATATGGCTACACCTTC.